These T cell receptor beta chains were read from a single sample in a study of T cells in Graves' hyperthyroidism and ophthalmopathy. TCRdb reanalysed the multiplex PCR reads using MiXCR and keeps one entry per CDR3 protein. The data contain 700,000 to 850,000 distinct CDR3 sequences, approximately 40% of them seen just once; the ten biggest clones take up around a third. The sequenced sample was blood. The receptor source for this set is a woman aged 40 to 50 with Graves' hyperthyroidism. The CDR3 runs from the conserved cysteine through the conserved F or W. A D gene is named only where the DNA matches it firmly. A clone size is listed for some rows: how often the clone was seen (once, few, many), or a class if it is expanded.

J gene | D gene | clone size | V gene | CDR3 protein | CDR3 DNA
TRBJ2-7 | TRBD2 | few | TRBV7-2 | CASSLAERGYEQYF | TGTGCCAGCAGCTTAGCGGAGCGGGGTTACGAGCAGTACTTC
TRBJ1-3 | TRBD1 | few | TRBV11-3 | CASSSPQGQGNTIYF | TGTGCCAGCAGCTCGCCACAGGGACAGGGAAACACCATATATTTT
TRBJ1-1 | . | . | TRBV20-1 | CSASTSGGIGTEAFF | TGCAGTGCTAGTACCAGTGGGGGGATTGGCACTGAAGCTTTCTTT
TRBJ2-5 | . | many | TRBV15 | CATSNPGPGETQYF | TGTGCCACCAGCAATCCAGGGCCGGGAGAGACCCAGTACTTC
TRBJ2-7 | . | few | TRBV12-3/TRBV12-4 | CASSFTGSPYEQYF | TGTGCCAGCAGTTTTACAGGGTCCCCCTACGAGCAGTACTTC
TRBJ1-2 | . | . | TRBV12-5 | CASGPPNSMGPNYGYTF | TGTGCTAGTGGCCCTCCTAATTCCATGGGGCCTAACTATGGCTACACCTTC
TRBJ1-2 | . | many | TRBV7-9 | CASSLEQGRGGYTF | TGTGCCAGCAGCTTAGAGCAGGGCCGAGGGGGCTACACCTTC
TRBJ2-3 | . | . | TRBV9 | CASSVETDTQYF | TGTGCCAGCAGCGTAGAAACAGATACGCAGTATTTT
TRBJ2-5 | . | . | TRBV10-3 | CAISAWKETQYF | TGTGCCATCAGTGCTTGGAAAGAGACCCAGTACTTC
TRBJ1-2 | . | . | TRBV29-1 | CSLGPAGYYGYTF | TGCAGCCTCGGACCGGCGGGGTACTATGGCTACACCTTC
TRBJ1-5 | . | once | TRBV2 | CASLIVCFEGGQPQHF | TGTGCCAGCCTTATCGTCTGCTTCGAGGGTGGTCAGCCCCAGCATTTT
TRBJ1-5 | . | . | TRBV2 | CASRGYSGGNQHF | TGTGCCAGCAGGGGATACAGTGGGGGCAATCAGCATTTT
TRBJ2-5 | . | . | TRBV15 | CATSRDIRGGQETQYF | TGTGCCACCAGCAGAGATATCAGGGGTGGGCAAGAGACCCAGTACTTC
TRBJ1-3 | TRBD1 | . | TRBV4-3 | CASSQDLDRRGNTIYF | TGCGCCAGCAGCCAAGACCTGGACAGGAGAGGAAACACCATATATTTT
TRBJ1-2 | TRBD1 | . | TRBV7-9 | CASSPVDRGGYGYTF | TGCGCCAGCAGCCCGGTGGACAGGGGAGGCTATGGCTACACCTTC